This T cell receptor beta chain came from a study of Graves' ophthalmopathy and Graves' hyperthyroidism. Study in general: Researchers classed hyperthyroidism as stable given no ophthalmopathy within 18 months of follow-up.

Points from the study as a whole: For separating ophthalmopathy from stable hyperthyroidism, a 13-signature model gave 87.88% sensitivity and 81.08% specificity.

Of note for this clonotype: Its specificity is unknown.

The CDR3 sequence is 15 residues long. Germline-derived CDR1 and CDR2 are MNHEY and SMNVEV (reference sequence). Trimming cost V 8 bases and J 5 bases, with 22 bases left between them. Newly diagnosed hyperthyroidism donors, aged 18 to 65, duration under 2 months. The diagnosis combined clinical symptoms, thyroxine, TRAb, thyroid ultrasound and orbital computed tomography scans. RNA transcripts were the source from which TCR beta CDR3 regions were amplified. HTBI primers were used in a first-round RT-PCR, which preceded a second-round multiplex PCR. MiXCR was run by TCRdb on the multiplex PCR reads, yielding one entry per CDR3 protein. The table shows about 1.1 million distinct CDR3 sequences, with less than 45% occurring only once.

This sequence was found in an adult man with Graves' hyperthyroidism. The V call is TRBV27, the J call TRBJ2-7, with a weak D call TRBD1 (6 bases). The specimen was peripheral blood or thyroid tissue (not recorded which). CDR3: CASRLGGLLVHEQYF. The CDR3 DNA reads as TGTGCCAGCCGTCTAGGGGGTTTATTGGTCCACGAGCAGTACTTC.